The T cell receptor (beta chain) under discussion was sequenced for a study of neoadjuvant nivolumab and ipilimumab in lung cancer. At the level of the study: Patients got nivolumab 3 mg/kg on days 1, 15 and 29; combination added ipilimumab 1 mg/kg day 1. Study-level findings and limits: From pretherapy to surgery, tumor richness and clonality rose with dual therapy. Resected-tumor TCR richness correlated positively with pretherapy blood richness.

The CDR3 is 14 amino acids. Germline V gives CDR1 SEHNR, CDR2 FQNEAQ (reference sequence). V dropped 3 bases and J dropped 3 bases, with 11 bases sitting between them. This clone is a singleton in its sample. What it binds is unknown. Profiling relied on immunoSEQ multiplex PCR, and the TCRdb table lists in-frame clones only, not all of them. This table has under 50,000 clones, roughly 90% appearing once. This chain connects TRBV7-9 to TRBJ1-2, with D unresolved. This specimen was blood, taken before neoadjuvant nivolumab, alone or with ipilimumab. This sequence originates from an adult with non-small cell lung cancer. Some clones in this sample may be carry-over from other donors' samples. The CDR3 coding sequence is TGTGCCAGCAGCTTTAGCACTAGCTACTATGGCTACACCTTC. Translation: CASSFSTSYYGYTF.